Listed here are 29 T cell receptor beta chains from one sample, sequenced in a study of regulatory T cells in long-lasting Graves disease. Both iRepertoire HTBI primers and Arm-PCR of CDR3 regions were used to build the TCR beta libraries. TCRdb recomputed calls from the multiplex PCR reads with MiXCR, one row per CDR3 protein. The table includes approximately 400,000 distinct CDR3 sequences, 15% to 19% detected once. Described time point: newly diagnosed GD, antithyroid drugs for less than 3 months. Making the TCR library involved RNA that had been extracted from PBMCs. The sequenced sample was peripheral blood mononuclear cells (PBMCs), obtained at new diagnosis, from a patient treated with antithyroid drugs. Receptor source: a female donor with Graves disease.

This clonotype was recorded at least ten times. J is TRBJ1-3 and V is TRBV5-1, with 8 bases matching TRBD1. CDR3 length equals 16 residues. Germline V gene data show CDR1 as SGHRS and CDR2 as YFSETQ. J gave up 0 bases and V 4 bases, and 6 bases lay outside the gene matches. CDR3 bases: TGCGCCAGCAGCCCACGGACAGGGAGCTCTGGAAACACCATATATTTT. Translation gives CASSPRTGSSGNTIYF.

The sample holds many counts of this clonotype. This chain joins TRBV7-2 and TRBJ2-3, with D possibly TRBD2 on 6 matching bases. Germline-derived CDR1 and CDR2 are SGHTA and FQGNSA. The ends were cut back, 5 bases at V and 0 bases at J, with 18 bases in the middle. The CDR3 consists of 17 residues. The CDR3 here is CASSRWGLAASTDTQYF. For the CDR3, the DNA is TGTGCCAGCAGCCGCTGGGGACTCGCAGCTAGCACAGATACGCAGTATTTT.

This clonotype was counted many times. J is TRBJ2-1 and V is TRBV4-3, with 8 bases aligning to TRBD1. The CDR3 covers 17 residues. Germline V lookup: CDR1 LGHNA, CDR2 YSLEER. V lost 7 bases and J lost 9; bases outside the gene matches: 20. The CDR3 sequence: CASTPKSGQGYPSEQFF. CDR3 nucleotide sequence: TGCGCCAGCACCCCCAAGTCAGGACAGGGCTATCCCTCTGAGCAGTTCTTC.

This clonotype was recorded once. The genes are TRBV6-2 or TRBV6-3 and TRBJ2-1; 9 bases agree with TRBD2. Trimming cost V 3 bases and J 11 bases; bases outside gene matches: 8. The V gene's germline CDR1 is MNHEY and CDR2 SVGEGT. The CDR3 has 14 residues. DNA for the CDR3: TGTGCCAGCAGTTATTCTAGCGGGACCCACCAGCAGTTCTTC. As protein: CASSYSSGTHQQFF.

This clonotype has at least ten counts. The genes are TRBV28 and TRBJ2-7; D not certain. The CDR3 runs 16 residues. CDR1 and CDR2 from the germline V gene are MDHEN and SYDVKM. Between the trimmed V and J ends, which lost 1 base and 3 bases, there was a span of 16 bases. The CDR3 DNA is TGTGCCAGCAGTTTATCCCAGCGCCTAAAACTCTACGAGCAGTACTTC. Translating it yields CASSLSQRLKLYEQYF. The full variable domain, completed using reference TRBV28 and TRBJ2-7, is DVKVTQSSRYLVKRTGEKVFLECVQDMDHENMFWYRQDPGLGLRLIYFSYDVKMKEKGDIPEGYSVSREKKERFSLILESASTNQTSMYLCASSLSQRLKLYEQYFGPGTRLTVT.

This clonotype was counted between two and nine times. The chain combines TRBV7-9 with TRBJ2-3; D is perhaps TRBD1 (6 bases). Looked up from germline, CDR1 is SEHNR and CDR2 is FQNEAQ (reference sequence). The CDR3 consists of 16 residues. Deletions cut 5 bases from V and 2 bases from J, with 17 bases between. CDR3 DNA sequence: TGTGCCAGCAGCATATATTTAACAGGGTCCACAGATACGCAGTATTTT. Translation: CASSIYLTGSTDTQYF.

This chain joins TRBV27 and TRBJ2-2, with 13 bases fitting TRBD2. The CDR3 consists of 16 residues. V was clipped by 7 bases and J by 5 bases; unmatched bases: 7. Germline V lookup: CDR1 MNHEY, CDR2 SMNVEV (reference sequence). The CDR3 here is CASKTGTSGMTGELFF. The DNA for the CDR3 is TGTGCCAGCAAAACCGGGACTAGCGGGATGACCGGGGAGCTGTTTTTT.

This clonotype was recorded many times. The chain links TRBV11-2 to TRBJ2-3, with 7 bases identical to TRBD2. V gave up 5 bases and J gave up 2 bases; unmatched junction bases: 4. CDR3 length: 14 residues. Germline V CDR1 and CDR2: SGHAT, FQNNGV. The CDR3 loop is CASSRLAFTDTQYF. CDR3 DNA sequence: TGTGCCAGCAGCAGACTAGCTTTCACAGATACGCAGTATTTT.

The sample holds a few counts of this clonotype. The rearrangement links TRBV6-2 or TRBV6-3 to TRBJ2-1; 8 bases align to TRBD1. Per germline, CDR1 MNHEY and CDR2 SVGEGT. The CDR3 loop spans 13 amino acids. Unmatched junction bases numbered 5, after V lost 5 bases and J lost 8 bases. CDR3 bases: TGTGCCAGCAGTGAAGCGACAGGGGATGAGCAGTTCTTC. It translates to CASSEATGDEQFF.

Only a few counts were recorded for this clonotype. In DNA, the CDR3 is TGTGCCAGCAGCTTAACTCCGGGACAGGGGAAAGAGACCCAGTACTTC. Amino acids: CASSLTPGQGKETQYF. This rearrangement joins TRBV7-9 to TRBJ2-5; 10 bases are a match to TRBD1. The V and J ends lost 2 bases and 3 bases, in that order; junction bases with no gene match: 6. This CDR3 has 16 amino acids. Germline CDR1 and CDR2: SEHNR and FQNEAQ (reference sequence).

This clonotype appeared a few times. This chain links TRBV5-6 with TRBJ2-3; perhaps TRBD1 as D (6 bases). This CDR3 contains 14 residues. Germline CDR1 SGHDT, CDR2 YYEEEE. The V and J ends lost 3 bases and 4 bases respectively, with 12 bases between them. The CDR3 bases are TGTGCCAGCAGCTCACAGGGTATGGCAGATACGCAGTATTTT. It codes for CASSSQGMADTQYF.

This clonotype was seen more than once but under ten times. The gene calls are TRBV10-1 and TRBJ2-2, with unresolved D. V was shortened by 8 bases and J by 2 bases, with 12 bases between the two germline ends. Germline loops: CDR1 WNHNN, CDR2 SYGVQD (reference sequence). This CDR3 region has 14 residues. The DNA of the CDR3 is TGCGCCAGCGGAGAGGTACTAAACACCGGGGAGCTGTTTTTT. Amino acids: CASGEVLNTGELFF.

This clonotype has a handful of counts. The genes are TRBV25-1 and TRBJ1-1; 9 bases align to TRBD1. Trimming removed 5 bases from V and 6 bases from J; junction bases left unmatched: 7. Germline-derived CDR1 and CDR2 are MGHDK and SYGVNS. The CDR3 runs 14 residues. As DNA, the CDR3 is TGTGCCAGCAGTCCAGGGGACAGGGTCGCTGAAGCTTTCTTT. It yields the protein CASSPGDRVAEAFF.

This clonotype was seen at least ten times. The chain recombines TRBV30 with TRBJ2-3; 11 positions agree with TRBD2. V was clipped by 3 bases and J by 2 bases; unmatched bases: 7. The CDR3 has 16 residues. Per the germline V gene, CDR1 is GTSNPN and CDR2 is SVGIG (reference sequence). Here the CDR3 DNA reads TGTGCCTGGAGCCCCCTTAGCGGGAGGGCCACAGATACGCAGTATTTT. This encodes CAWSPLSGRATDTQYF.

CDR3 nucleotide sequence: TGTGCCAGTACCTTTGAAGCCTCGACAGGGATCACCGGGGAGCTGTTTTTT. This translates into CASTFEASTGITGELFF. The chain employs TRBV19 and TRBJ2-2, with 7 bases fitting TRBD1. Germline CDR1 and CDR2: LNHDA and SQIVND (reference sequence). This CDR3 comprises 17 residues. V lost 7 bases and J lost 4; bases outside the gene matches: 15.

This chain connects TRBV12-3 or TRBV12-4 to TRBJ2-5; D is possibly TRBD2 (5 bases). This CDR3 spans 16 amino acids. The V gene lost 2 bases and the J gene lost 0 bases, with 13 bases spanning the gap. The CDR3 spells CASSLQRTEYQETQYF. The CDR3 DNA is TGTGCCAGCAGTTTACAGCGGACTGAGTACCAAGAGACCCAGTACTTC.

The chain employs TRBV2 and TRBJ1-5; D remains unclear. Per the germline V gene, CDR1 is SNHLY and CDR2 is FYNNEI. This CDR3 spans 12 amino acids. The germline V and J ends were trimmed by 6 bases and 5 bases, with 8 bases remaining between them. In DNA, the CDR3 is TGTGCCAGCAGGGATGACCATCAGCCCCAGCATTTT. Translated, it gives CASRDDHQPQHF. The complete variable domain, with remaining parts taken from reference TRBV2 and TRBJ1-5, reads EPEVTQTPSHQVTQMGQEVILRCVPISNHLYFYWYRQILGQKVEFLVSFYNNEISEKSEIFDDQFSVERPDGSNFTLKIRSTKLEDSAMYFCASRDDHQPQHFGDGTRLSIL.

This clonotype was counted many times. This chain links TRBV7-3 with TRBJ2-3, with TRBD2 identical over 12 bases. Losses at the gene ends were 5 bases for V and 5 bases for J; bases not matched to a gene: 8. CDR1 and CDR2 (germline): SGHTA, FQGTGA. CDR3 length: 16 residues. CDR3: CASSPRSSGGVDTQYF. Written as DNA, the CDR3 is TGTGCCAGCAGCCCCCGGTCTAGCGGGGGGGTAGATACGCAGTATTTT.

This clonotype occurred a few times. The rearrangement joins TRBV10-1 to TRBJ2-7; D ambiguous. V was pared by 4 bases and J by 6 bases, with 13 bases between. The CDR3 length is 13 residues. Looked up from germline, CDR1 is WNHNN and CDR2 is SYGVQD (reference sequence). The CDR3 DNA reads TGCGCCAGCAGTGGGTTCCTAGTGGGCGAGCAGTACTTC. Translating it yields CASSGFLVGEQYF.

This clonotype has more than one count but fewer than ten. The J gene is TRBJ2-3, the V gene TRBV5-1; possible D gene TRBD1, 5 bases. The germline gives CDR1 SGHRS, CDR2 YFSETQ. Trimming removed 0 bases from V and 1 base from J, with 12 bases in between. CDR3 length: 16 amino acids. CDR3 nucleotide sequence: TGCGCCAGCAGCTTGGTATCAGGGATGCGCACAGATACGCAGTATTTT. Residues: CASSLVSGMRTDTQYF. Full variable domain (remainder filled in from reference TRBV5-1 and TRBJ2-3): KAGVTQTPRYLIKTRGQQVTLSCSPISGHRSVSWYQQTPGQGLQFLFEYFSETQRNKGNFPGRFSGRQFSNSRSEMNVSTLELGDSALYLCASSLVSGMRTDTQYFGPGTRLTVL.

This clonotype was recorded at least ten times. V gene TRBV27 combines with J gene TRBJ2-3; 12 nucleotides line up with TRBD2. The ends lost 5 bases at V and 1 base at J; junction bases unmatched: 10. CDR3 length: 18 amino acids. Germline V gene data show CDR1 as MNHEY and CDR2 as SMNVEV (reference sequence). This CDR3 reads CASSKTSGRWSGTDTQYF. In DNA form, the CDR3 reads TGTGCCAGCAGTAAGACTAGCGGGAGATGGTCTGGCACAGATACGCAGTATTTT.

This clonotype was observed many times. The CDR3 region is CAISPGEGAGTGLFF. The DNA for the CDR3 is TGTGCCATCAGCCCGGGGGAAGGGGCCGGGACAGGACTGTTTTTT. The rearrangement links TRBV10-3 to TRBJ1-4; 8 positions match TRBD1. Germline CDR1 reads ENHRY; CDR2 reads SYGVKD. The CDR3 spans 15 residues. After removal of 6 bases from V and 13 bases from J, the junction contained 16 bases not matched to a gene.

This clonotype occurred many times. A junction boundary mismatches the germline segment, possibly from a read error. This chain joins TRBV29-1 and TRBJ1-2; 8 nucleotides match TRBD1. The CDR3 consists of 14 residues. Germline values: CDR1 SQVTM, CDR2 ANQGSEA. The CDR3 DNA is TGCAGCGTTAAAGACAGGGGTGAACTATCTGGCTACACCTTC. Protein product: CSVKDRGELSGYTF. Based on the CDR3 plus reference TRBV29-1 and TRBJ1-2, the full variable domain is SAVISQKPSRDICQRGTSLTIQCQVDSQVTMMFWYRQQPGQSLTLIATANQGSEATYESGFVIDKFPISRPNLTFSTLTVSNMSPEDSSIYLCSVKDRGELSGYTFGSGTRLTVV.

This clonotype was seen more than once but under ten times. This chain connects TRBV27 to TRBJ2-1; D may be TRBD1 (5 bases). CDR1 and CDR2 from the germline V gene are MNHEY and SMNVEV (reference sequence). With 4 bases removed from V and 5 bases from J, the gap between germline ends came to 12 bases. The length of the CDR3 is 14 residues. In DNA, the CDR3 is TGTGCCAGCAGTTCTCAAGGACACAACAATGAGCAGTTCTTC. As protein: CASSSQGHNNEQFF.

This clonotype occurred many times. The chain links TRBV4-3 to TRBJ2-7; 9 bases line up with TRBD2. Germline V gene sequence: CDR1 LGHNA, CDR2 YSLEER. V trimming: 1 base; J trimming: 3 bases; junction bases outside the gene matches: 4. This CDR3 contains 15 residues. For the CDR3, the DNA is TGCGCCAGCAGCCAAGCTCCTAGCGGGGTCTACGAGCAGTACTTC. Encoded protein: CASSQAPSGVYEQYF.

V is TRBV5-1 and J is TRBJ1-4, with D possibly matching TRBD1 (5 bases). Per the germline V gene, CDR1 is SGHRS and CDR2 is YFSETQ. Trimming took off 4 bases at V and 5 bases at J, with 15 bases between the two ends. CDR3 length: 15 amino acids. The CDR3 DNA is TGCGCCAGCAGCCCCGATGGGACGGGGAATGAAAAACTGTTTTTT. It is translated as CASSPDGTGNEKLFF.

This clonotype has ten or more counts. The chain is built from TRBV20-1 and TRBJ2-5, with 9 positions matching TRBD2. J gave up 4 bases and V 3 bases, and 15 bases lay outside the gene matches. The CDR3 sequence is 17 residues long. Looked up from germline, CDR1 is DFQATT and CDR2 is SNEGSKA (reference sequence). CDR3 sequence: CSASGGGGDLISETQYF. DNA for the CDR3: TGCAGTGCTAGTGGCGGCGGGGGGGACCTTATTTCAGAGACCCAGTACTTC.

The table lists this clonotype with a few counts. This chain joins TRBV12-3 or TRBV12-4 and TRBJ1-5; D uncertain. This CDR3 region has 15 residues. V was trimmed by 2 bases and J by 3 bases, leaving 11 bases between them. The CDR3 spells CASSLTANNNQPQHF. Here the CDR3 DNA reads TGTGCCAGCAGTTTAACCGCTAATAACAATCAGCCCCAGCATTTT.

In its sample, this clonotype was seen many times. The chain uses TRBV28 and TRBJ2-7; D possibly uses TRBD1 or TRBD2 (5 bases each). The germline CDR1 and CDR2 sequences are MDHEN and SYDVKM. The length of the CDR3 is 14 residues. V was shortened by 6 bases and J by 6 bases, with 18 bases between the two germline ends. The CDR3 bases are TGTGCCAGCAGCCCGGGGCCACGGAGTGGCGAGCAGTACTTC. Amino acid sequence: CASSPGPRSGEQYF. The whole variable domain, remainder taken from reference TRBV28 and TRBJ2-7, is DVKVTQSSRYLVKRTGEKVFLECVQDMDHENMFWYRQDPGLGLRLIYFSYDVKMKEKGDIPEGYSVSREKKERFSLILESASTNQTSMYLCASSPGPRSGEQYFGPGTRLTVT.